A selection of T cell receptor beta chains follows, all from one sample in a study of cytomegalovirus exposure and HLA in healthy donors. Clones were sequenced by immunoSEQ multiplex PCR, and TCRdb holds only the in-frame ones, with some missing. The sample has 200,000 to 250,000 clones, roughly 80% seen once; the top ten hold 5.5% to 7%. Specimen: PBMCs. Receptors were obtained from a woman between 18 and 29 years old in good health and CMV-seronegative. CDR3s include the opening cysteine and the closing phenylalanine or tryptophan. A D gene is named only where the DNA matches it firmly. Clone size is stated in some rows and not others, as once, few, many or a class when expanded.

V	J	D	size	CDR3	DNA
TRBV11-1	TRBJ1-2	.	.	CASSLGGGYYGYTF	TGTGCCAGCAGCTTAGGAGGAGGGTACTATGGCTACACCTTC
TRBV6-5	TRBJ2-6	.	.	CASSRKGGANVLTF	TGTGCCAGCAGCCGAAAGGGAGGGGCCAACGTCCTGACTTTC
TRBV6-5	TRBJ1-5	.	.	CASSYSSGPNQPQHF	TGTGCCAGCAGTTACTCTTCAGGCCCCAATCAGCCCCAGCATTTT
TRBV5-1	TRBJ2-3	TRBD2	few	CASSTGTSGEDTQYF	TGCGCCAGCAGCACGGGGACTAGCGGGGAGGATACGCAGTATTTT
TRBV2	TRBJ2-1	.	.	CASNLQGRNEQFF	TGTGCCAGCAACTTACAGGGGAGGAATGAGCAGTTCTTC
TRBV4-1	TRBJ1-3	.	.	CASSQVRGAKGTIYF	TGCGCCAGCAGCCAAGTTAGGGGGGCCAAAGGCACCATATATTTT
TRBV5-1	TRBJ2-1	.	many	CASSVQLGATYNEQFF	TGCGCCAGCAGCGTACAACTAGGGGCTACCTACAATGAGCAGTTCTTC
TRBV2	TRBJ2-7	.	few	CASSARYEQYF	TGTGCCAGCAGTGCGCGGTACGAGCAGTACTTC
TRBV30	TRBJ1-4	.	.	CAWRTGRTTNEKLFF	TGTGCCTGGAGAACCGGACGAACAACTAATGAAAAACTGTTTTTT
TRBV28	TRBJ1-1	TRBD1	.	CASTETGGTTSEAFF	TGTGCCAGCACGGAGACAGGGGGCACCACGTCTGAAGCTTTCTTT
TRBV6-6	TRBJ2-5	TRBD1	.	CASSYPDRGETQYF	TGTGCCAGCAGTTACCCGGACAGGGGAGAGACCCAGTACTTC
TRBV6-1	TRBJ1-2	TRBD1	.	CASSITGGYGYTF	TGTGCCAGCAGTATTACAGGGGGCTATGGCTACACCTTC
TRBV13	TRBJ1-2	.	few	CASSLGTSPGYTF	TGTGCCAGCAGCTTGGGCACCTCCCCGGGCTACACCTTC
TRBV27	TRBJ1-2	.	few	CASSRQPGASLYGYTF	TGTGCCAGCAGTCGCCAGCCAGGGGCGTCCCTCTATGGCTACACCTTC
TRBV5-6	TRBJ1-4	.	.	CASSLISTNEKLFF	TGTGCCAGCAGCTTGATATCAACTAATGAAAAACTGTTTTTT
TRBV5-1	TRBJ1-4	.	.	CASRLNEKLFF	TGCGCCAGCAGATTGAACGAAAAACTGTTTTTT
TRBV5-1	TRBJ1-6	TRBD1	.	CASSFDGQGNSPLHF	TGCGCCAGCAGCTTTGATGGACAGGGAAATTCACCCCTCCACTTT